These 30 T cell receptor beta chains were all obtained from the same sample, sequenced in a study of blood T cells in healthy people across ages. Using a J-beta primer mix together with a sample-barcoded 5' primer, a second PCR was run for roughly 6 to 12 cycles. TCRdb itself ran the 5' RACE reads through MiXCR, one entry per CDR3 protein. The table shows about 940,000 distinct CDR3 sequences, with about 48% occurring only once. Sequences were obtained from blood. Receptors were obtained from a man aged 30 to 39 in good health.

The gene calls are TRBV29-1 and TRBJ2-5, with a weak D call TRBD1 (6 bases). Trimming took off 4 bases at V and 4 bases at J, with 13 bases between the two ends. CDR1 SQVTM and CDR2 ANQGSEA come from the germline V gene. The CDR3 runs to 13 residues. CDR3 nucleotides: TGCAGCGTTGCAAACAGGGTCAGAGAGACCCAGTACTTC. Translated, it gives CSVANRVRETQYF.

The chain uses TRBV6-1 and TRBJ2-3; 11 positions agree with TRBD1. CDR3 size: 16 residues. Unmatched junction bases numbered 6, after V lost 6 bases and J lost 1 base. Per germline, CDR1 MNHNS and CDR2 SASEGT. CDR3 amino acids: CASRGQGAVGTDTQYF. The CDR3, as DNA: TGTGCCAGCAGAGGACAGGGGGCAGTAGGCACAGATACGCAGTATTTT.

This chain uses TRBV20-1 with TRBJ2-5; 11 nucleotides align to TRBD2. Germline CDR1 DFQATT, CDR2 SNEGSKA (reference sequence). The V and J ends lost 6 bases and 5 bases, in that order; junction bases with no gene match: 8. The CDR3 has 14 amino acids. The CDR3 reads CSADSSGGVETQYF. The CDR3 DNA is TGCAGTGCCGACAGTAGCGGGGGGGTCGAGACCCAGTACTTC.

The chain joins TRBV12-3 or TRBV12-4 to TRBJ2-3, with a tentative D call TRBD2 (5 bases). V was cut by 7 bases and J by 2 bases, with 13 bases left in between. The CDR3 has 14 amino acids. The DNA for the CDR3 is TGTGCCAGCACCCCGACTATAACCACAGATACGCAGTATTTT. It encodes CASTPTITTDTQYF.

The chain links TRBV5-1 to TRBJ2-3; 14 nucleotides match TRBD2. The germline gives CDR1 SGHRS, CDR2 YFSETQ. The ends lost 4 bases at V and 6 bases at J; junction bases unmatched: 7. The CDR3 spans 16 residues. The CDR3 nucleotides are TGCGCCAGCAGCCCCGGGACTAGCGGGGGAGGGGATACGCAGTATTTT. Translation: CASSPGTSGGGDTQYF.

As regards this clonotype: The junction differs from germline at one of its ends, possibly a read error. V is TRBV25-1 and J is TRBJ2-3; perhaps D is TRBD1 or TRBD2 (5 bases each). The CDR3 is 13 amino acids. Germline assignment: CDR1 MGHDK and CDR2 SYGVNS. CDR3 in amino acids: CASSESGRDTRYF. CDR3 DNA sequence: TGTGCCAGCAGTGAATCGGGGCGAGATACGCGGTATTTT.

This rearrangement joins TRBV12-3 or TRBV12-4 to TRBJ2-1; 9 bases fit TRBD2. Trimming took 6 bases from V and 9 from J; bases not matched to a gene: 9. This CDR3 comprises 14 residues. The CDR3 region has the DNA TGTGCCAGCAGCACTAGCGGGCGTACCGGTGAGCAGTTCTTC. Translation: CASSTSGRTGEQFF.

The rearrangement links TRBV20-1 to TRBJ1-6, with TRBD1 as a possible D gene (6 bases). This CDR3 is built from 14 residues. Germline V gives CDR1 DFQATT, CDR2 SNEGSKA (reference sequence). Trimming removed 6 bases at V and 5 bases at J, with 14 bases between. The CDR3 nucleotides are TGCAGTGCCCAAAAAGGGGGGGATAATTCACCCCTCCACTTT. This codes for CSAQKGGDNSPLHF.

The CDR3 loop is CASGLDQNTGELFF. The CDR3 DNA reads as TGTGCTAGTGGTTTGGACCAGAACACCGGGGAGCTGTTTTTT. This rearrangement joins TRBV12-5 to TRBJ2-2; D not resolved. The V end lost 1 base, the J end lost 1 base, and 4 bases lay between the germline ends. This CDR3 has 14 amino acids. Germline CDR1 reads LGHNT; CDR2 reads FRNRAP.

The CDR3 sequence: CASTQRRGPEQYF. DNA of the CDR3: TGTGCCAGCACCCAGAGGAGGGGTCCTGAGCAGTACTTC. The chain joins TRBV25-1 to TRBJ2-7; D is possibly TRBD2 (6 bases). Germline values: CDR1 MGHDK, CDR2 SYGVNS. This CDR3 is built from 13 residues. The V gene lost 7 bases and the J gene lost 7 bases, with 17 bases spanning the gap.

The chain joins TRBV27 to TRBJ1-3; D might be TRBD1 (5 bases). Trimming took 11 bases from V and 0 from J, leaving 11 bases between them. Germline V gene sequence: CDR1 MNHEY, CDR2 SMNVEV (reference sequence). The length of the CDR3 is 13 residues. In DNA form, the CDR3 reads TGTGCCCCACGGAGGGGCTCTGGAAACACCATATATTTT. As protein: CAPRRGSGNTIYF.

The table lists this clonotype with many counts. The rearrangement uses TRBV12-3 or TRBV12-4 and TRBJ2-5; D not certain. The germline V and J ends were trimmed by 5 bases and 4 bases, with 14 bases remaining between them. The CDR3 is made up of 14 amino acids. CDR3 residues: CASSPLGGRETQYF. CDR3 sequence (DNA): TGTGCCAGCAGTCCCCTTGGCGGTCGAGAGACCCAGTACTTC.

The gene calls are TRBV4-1 and TRBJ2-4, with D possibly TRBD1 on 6 matching bases. Trimming left V 1 base short and J 8 bases short, with 18 bases between. The CDR3 consists of 16 residues. Germline V gene lookup returns CDR1 MGHRA and CDR2 YSYEKL. The chain's CDR3 is CASSQGQDLAWDIQYF. CDR3 nucleotides: TGCGCCAGCAGCCAAGGACAGGACCTAGCATGGGACATTCAGTACTTC.

The V call is TRBV20-1, the J call TRBJ2-5; D gene uncertain. CDR1 and CDR2 (germline): DFQATT, SNEGSKA (reference sequence). This CDR3 is built from 13 residues. The ends were cut back, 5 bases at V and 0 bases at J, with 10 bases in the middle. CDR3 protein: CSAEAVYQETQYF. DNA for the CDR3: TGCAGTGCTGAGGCGGTGTACCAAGAGACCCAGTACTTC.

J is TRBJ2-1 and V is TRBV11-2; D gene ambiguous. Trimming left V 4 bases short and J 0 bases short, with 13 bases between. From germline, CDR1 is SGHAT and CDR2 FQNNGV. This CDR3 is 16 amino acids long. CDR3 DNA: TGTGCCAGCAGCTCCAGGACGGTGAGCTCCTACAATGAGCAGTTCTTC. It specifies CASSSRTVSSYNEQFF.

This clonotype occurred once. The chain recombines TRBV7-9 with TRBJ2-5; the D is unclear. The J call is uncertain, as TRBJ2-7 better fits the DNA end. Germline V gives CDR1 SEHNR, CDR2 FQNEAQ (reference sequence). The CDR3 is 17 residues long. CDR3 nucleotides: TGTGCCAGCAGCTCGATTTGGCCGGGCCCCTGGGATTACGAGCAGTACTTC. Translation gives CASSSIWPGPWDYEQYF.

This clonotype was seen more than once but under ten times. The chain recombines TRBV2 with TRBJ1-6; 8 bases are shared with TRBD1. The CDR3 length is 17 residues. CDR1 is SNHLY and CDR2 is FYNNEI in the germline V gene. The J segment lost 7 bases and the V segment lost 11 bases, leaving 19 bases of the junction unmatched. The CDR3 loop is CAQQLDRAPSLNSPLHF. CDR3 nucleotides: TGTGCCCAGCAGTTGGACAGGGCTCCCTCGTTGAATTCACCCCTCCACTTT.

This chain's CDR3 is CATWTANEQYF. CDR3 DNA sequence: TGTGCCACCTGGACGGCAAACGAGCAGTACTTC. The chain recombines TRBV28 with TRBJ2-7; no clear D. This CDR3 has 11 residues. Deletions cut 10 bases from V and 5 bases from J, with 12 bases between. CDR1 is MDHEN and CDR2 is SYDVKM in the germline V gene.

The gene calls are TRBV7-2 and TRBJ2-1; perhaps TRBD2 as D (5 bases). Between the trimmed V and J ends, which lost 0 bases and 9 bases, there was a span of 18 bases. Germline assignment: CDR1 SGHTA and CDR2 FQGNSA. The CDR3 covers 16 residues. The CDR3 DNA reads as TGTGCCAGCAGCTTAGCTTCCTGGGGTGCGGGTTCTGAGCAGTTCTTC. Amino acids: CASSLASWGAGSEQFF.

The rearrangement links TRBV3-1 to TRBJ1-1; maybe TRBD1 (5 bases). Germline CDR1 LGHDT, CDR2 YNNKEL (reference sequence). The CDR3 loop spans 12 amino acids. V was cut by 3 bases and J by 10 bases, with 12 bases left in between. For the CDR3, the DNA is TGTGCCAGCAGCCACGGGGGGTCCGGAGCTTTCTTT. This codes for CASSHGGSGAFF.

V is TRBV6-5 and J is TRBJ2-5, with 10 bases lining up with TRBD1. Per germline, CDR1 MNHEY and CDR2 SVGAGI. V dropped 0 bases and J dropped 11; count of bases not matched to a gene: 12. The CDR3 loop spans 16 amino acids. For the CDR3, the DNA is TGTGCCAGCAGTTACTCGGCCGACAGGGGGCCCTACGCGCAGTACTTC. It is translated as CASSYSADRGPYAQYF.

The chain carries TRBV7-2 and TRBJ1-5; D gene uncertain. The CDR3 contains 13 residues. CDR1 and CDR2 from the germline V gene are SGHTA and FQGNSA. The V end was cut by 5 bases, the J end by 9 bases, with 14 bases between. In DNA, the CDR3 is TGTGCCAGCAGCGTTGAGATTGCTTGGCCCCAGCATTTT. It translates to CASSVEIAWPQHF.

This clonotype showed up just once. The V and J genes are TRBV21-1 and TRBJ2-7; the table's D gene call, TRBD1, was not cross checked with the DNA. The DNA end lines up better with TRBJ2-4; the J call may be wrong. TRBV21-1 is annotated as a pseudogene. This CDR3 contains 16 residues. CDR3 sequence (DNA): TGTGCCAGCAGCAAAGACGTGGGGGGGTTAAGAAACATTCAGTACTTC. Translating it yields CASSKDVGGLRNIQYF.

In its sample, this clonotype was seen a few times. The chain uses TRBV12-3 or TRBV12-4 and TRBJ2-3; 11 positions match TRBD2. The junction had 7 bases not matched to a gene; V was cut back by 1 base and J by 4 bases. The CDR3 covers 17 residues. DNA of the CDR3: TGTGCCAGCAGTTTAGGGCTAACTAGCGGGGGAGCAGATACGCAGTATTTT. It encodes CASSLGLTSGGADTQYF.

The chain joins TRBV11-2 to TRBJ1-1; D is unclear. The germline V gene encodes CDR1 SGHAT and CDR2 FQNNGV. V was clipped by 3 bases and J by 5 bases, with 10 bases between them. CDR3 length: 13 residues. The CDR3 protein is CASSFERGTEAFF. The CDR3 nucleotides are TGTGCCAGCAGCTTCGAAAGAGGTACTGAAGCTTTCTTT.

The chain recombines TRBV7-2 with TRBJ2-5; tentatively, D is TRBD2 (5 bases). Gene TRBJ2-1 matches the end of the DNA better, so the J call may be wrong. Germline V CDR1 and CDR2: SGHTA, FQGNSA. This CDR3 is built from 14 residues. CDR3: CASSSTRSQETQFF. Here the CDR3 DNA reads TGTGCCAGCAGCTCAACTAGGAGCCAAGAGACCCAGTTCTTC.

This sequence joins TRBV28 and TRBJ2-7; no firm D call. The CDR3 length is 14 residues. Looked up from germline, CDR1 is MDHEN and CDR2 is SYDVKM. V was cut by 1 base and J by 1 base, with 8 bases left in between. The CDR3 sequence: CASSLSGKSYEQYF. CDR3 nucleotide sequence: TGTGCCAGCAGTTTATCGGGCAAGTCCTACGAGCAGTACTTC.

This clonotype turned up a few times. The genes are TRBV4-3 and TRBJ2-7; 9 bases fit TRBD1. This CDR3 comprises 15 residues. Looked up from germline, CDR1 is LGHNA and CDR2 is YSLEER. Unmatched junction bases numbered 4, after V lost 0 bases and J lost 4 bases. The CDR3 is CASSQEGQGLYEQYF. The DNA of the CDR3 is TGCGCCAGCAGCCAAGAGGGACAGGGTTTGTACGAGCAGTACTTC.

The V call is TRBV6-5, the J call TRBJ2-5; D ambiguous. Trimming took 5 bases from V and 4 from J, leaving 17 bases between them. Per the germline V gene, CDR1 is MNHEY and CDR2 is SVGAGI. The CDR3 spans 15 residues. The CDR3 is CASSPSDPDAETQYF. The CDR3 nucleotides are TGTGCCAGCAGTCCCTCGGATCCTGATGCAGAGACCCAGTACTTC.

This clonotype has only one observation. One junction end disagrees with the germline gene, perhaps due to a read error. The chain uses TRBV27 and TRBJ2-1; D is ambiguous. This CDR3 spans 14 amino acids. From germline, CDR1 is MNHEY and CDR2 SMNVEV (reference sequence). The CDR3 DNA follows: TGTGCCAGCAGTTTGCGCTATGTCTACAATGGGCAGTTCTTC. Protein: CASSLRYVYNGQFF.